This T cell receptor (beta chain) was recovered during a study of OX40 agonist ivuxolimab in advanced cancers. General study points: Antigen targets of the expanded peripheral T cells went undetermined.

V was clipped by 5 bases and J by 4 bases; unmatched bases: 8. The CDR3 runs 15 residues. Germline CDR1 and CDR2: SGHAT and FQNNGV. Sequencing was performed with immunoSEQ multiplex PCR; in TCRdb, only in-frame clones are kept and a portion is missing. There are tens of thousands of clones in the sample; about 88% occur only once, and over 3% lies in the top ten. This clone occurred a few times. What it recognizes is unknown. The starting material was CD4+ or CD8+ T cells sorted from blood, obtained in a trial of the OX40 agonist ivuxolimab. The chain employs TRBV11-2 and TRBJ2-3; 8 bases agree with TRBD2. The clonotype was recovered from an adult with an advanced solid tumor such as melanoma, head and neck, liver or kidney cancer. DNA of the CDR3: TGTGCCAGCAGCCCACTAGCGGTCGTCTCAGATACGCAGTATTTT. The encoded protein is CASSPLAVVSDTQYF.